This TCR beta chain was sequenced during a study of T cell responses to AZD1222 COVID-19 vaccine. Study-wide context: Analyses pooled second doses at about 4 or about 12 weeks.

The protocol was immunoSEQ multiplex PCR, while the TCRdb copy is restricted to in-frame clones and leaves out a portion. The data contain some 120,000 clones, around 92% of them singletons. Per the germline V gene, CDR1 is SGHDT and CDR2 is YYEEEE. This CDR3 has 15 residues. V lost 3 bases and J lost 4; bases outside the gene matches: 7. The sequence was collected from an adult in good health. The V gene is TRBV5-6, the J gene TRBJ1-5; 7 nucleotides agree with TRBD1. The sample was peripheral blood, taken on day 0 of AZD1222 vaccination. The CDR3 loop reads CASSSQGLENQPQHF. Written as DNA, the CDR3 is TGTGCCAGCAGCTCACAGGGGTTGGAAAATCAGCCCCAGCATTTT.